The 2 T cell receptor beta chains below all came from one sample that was sequenced in a study of synovial regulatory T cells in juvenile arthritis. The repertoire was sequenced with immunoSEQ multiplex PCR; TCRdb's copy has only in-frame clones and lacks some. The sample holds roughly 9,900 clones. The sample comprised Treg cells from blood. The subset was: remaining (HLA-DR-negative) circulating blood Treg cells. These TCRs come from a donor aged 2-35 years with juvenile idiopathic arthritis.

The V gene is TRBV7-6, the J gene TRBJ2-7; TCRdb's D gene call, TRBD1, goes unchecked for lack of DNA. CDR3 length equals 15 residues. No DNA is listed. The germline CDR1 and CDR2 sequences are SGHVS and FNYEAQ. CDR3: CASSLVEDSYYEQYF.

This rearrangement joins TRBV10-3 to TRBJ2-7; TCRdb designates TRBD1, a call that cannot be tested without DNA. In germline, CDR1 is ENHRY, CDR2 SYGVKD. The CDR3 consists of 14 residues. This entry has no DNA. The CDR3 loop is CAISAVGTGDEQYF.